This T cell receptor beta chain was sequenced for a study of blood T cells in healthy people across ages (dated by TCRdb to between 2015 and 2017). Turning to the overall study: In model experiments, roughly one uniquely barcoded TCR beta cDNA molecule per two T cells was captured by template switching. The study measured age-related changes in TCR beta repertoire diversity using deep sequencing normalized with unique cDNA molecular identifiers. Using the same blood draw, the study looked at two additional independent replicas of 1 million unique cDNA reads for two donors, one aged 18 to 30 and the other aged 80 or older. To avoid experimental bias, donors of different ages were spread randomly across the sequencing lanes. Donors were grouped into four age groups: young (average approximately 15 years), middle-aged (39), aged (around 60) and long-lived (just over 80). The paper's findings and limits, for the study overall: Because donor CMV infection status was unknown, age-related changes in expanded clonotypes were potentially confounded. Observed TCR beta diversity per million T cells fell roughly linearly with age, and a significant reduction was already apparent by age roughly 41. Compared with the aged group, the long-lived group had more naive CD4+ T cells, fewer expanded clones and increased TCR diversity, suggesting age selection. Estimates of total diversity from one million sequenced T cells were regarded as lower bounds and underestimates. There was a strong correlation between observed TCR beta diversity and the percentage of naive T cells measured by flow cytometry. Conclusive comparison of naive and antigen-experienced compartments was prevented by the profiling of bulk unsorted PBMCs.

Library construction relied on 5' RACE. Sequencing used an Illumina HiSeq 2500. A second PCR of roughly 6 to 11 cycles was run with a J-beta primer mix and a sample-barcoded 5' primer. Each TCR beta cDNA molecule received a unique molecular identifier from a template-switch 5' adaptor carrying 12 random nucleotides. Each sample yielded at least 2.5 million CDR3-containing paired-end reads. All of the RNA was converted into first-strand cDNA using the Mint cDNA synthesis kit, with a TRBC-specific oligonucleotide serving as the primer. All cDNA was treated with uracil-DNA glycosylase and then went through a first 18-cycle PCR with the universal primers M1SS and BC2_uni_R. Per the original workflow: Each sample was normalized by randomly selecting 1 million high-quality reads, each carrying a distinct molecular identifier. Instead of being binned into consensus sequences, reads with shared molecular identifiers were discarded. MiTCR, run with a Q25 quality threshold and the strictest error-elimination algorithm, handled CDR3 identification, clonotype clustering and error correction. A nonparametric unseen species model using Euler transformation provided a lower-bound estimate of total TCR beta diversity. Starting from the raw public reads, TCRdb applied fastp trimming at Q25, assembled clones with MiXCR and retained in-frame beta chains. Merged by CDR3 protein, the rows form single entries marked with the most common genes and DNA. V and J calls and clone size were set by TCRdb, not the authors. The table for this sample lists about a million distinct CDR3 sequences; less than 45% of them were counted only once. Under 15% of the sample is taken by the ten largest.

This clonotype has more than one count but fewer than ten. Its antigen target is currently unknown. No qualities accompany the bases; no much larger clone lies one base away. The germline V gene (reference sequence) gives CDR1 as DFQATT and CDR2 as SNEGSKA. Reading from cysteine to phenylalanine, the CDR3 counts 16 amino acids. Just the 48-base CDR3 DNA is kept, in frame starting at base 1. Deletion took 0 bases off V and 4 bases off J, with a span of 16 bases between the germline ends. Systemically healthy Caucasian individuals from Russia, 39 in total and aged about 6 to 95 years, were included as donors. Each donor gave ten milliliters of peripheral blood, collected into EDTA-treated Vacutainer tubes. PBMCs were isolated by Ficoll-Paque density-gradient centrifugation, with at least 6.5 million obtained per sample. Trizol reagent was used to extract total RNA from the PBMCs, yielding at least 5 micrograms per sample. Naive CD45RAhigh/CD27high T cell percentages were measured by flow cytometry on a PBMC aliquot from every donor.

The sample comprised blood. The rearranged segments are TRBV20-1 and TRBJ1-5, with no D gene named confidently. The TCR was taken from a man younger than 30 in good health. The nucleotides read TGCAGTGCTAGAGATCCGAGAGGCAGGTATAATCAGCCCCAGCATTTT. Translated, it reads CSARDPRGRYNQPQHF.